This TCR beta chain comes out of a study of T-cell memory formation after mild COVID-19. Study-level findings and limits: A balance of CD4 and CD8 characterized clones contracting day 15 to 85, whereas later expanders leaned CD4+.

TCRdb reprocessed the 5' RACE reads with MiXCR, giving one entry per CDR3 protein. The sample has 120,000 to 150,000 distinct CDR3 sequences, 15% to 20% seen once. Looked up from germline, CDR1 is SNHLY and CDR2 is FYNNEI. J was trimmed by 7 bases and V by 9 bases; bases with no gene match: 7. The CDR3 loop spans 14 amino acids. This clonotype has a handful of counts. Its antigen remains unknown. The sequenced sample consisted of PBMCs or a T cell subset sorted from them (not recorded which). This rearrangement joins TRBV2 to TRBJ2-1, with 12 bases that match TRBD2. This clonotype was obtained from an adult woman who had mild COVID-19 (a few samples of this study predate the infection). Cell type and time point are not known. In nucleotides, the CDR3 is TGTGCCAGTGCCGCGACTAGCGGGGGAAATGAGCAGTTCTTC. Translating it yields CASAATSGGNEQFF.